Shown below are 3 T cell receptor beta chains from a single sample sequenced in a study of vaccination and CD4 T cells after COVID-19. Specified treatment: approximately nine-day PBMC culture with coronavirus spike peptide pools or control peptides (ViraFEST assay). The Oncomine TCR Beta short-read assay was applied to DNA of cultured CD4+ T cells. TCRdb processed the PCR reads anew with MiXCR; each CDR3 protein has one entry. This sample has some 5,200 distinct CDR3 sequences, with 25% found just once. Antigens of these TCRs are unknown. The specimen was CD4+ T cells from blood, cultured in vitro, collected after SARS-CoV-2 vaccination. The receptors were sampled from a human donor who had recovered from COVID-19.

This clonotype is termed medium-sized. The rearrangement uses TRBV20-1 and TRBJ2-5; tentatively, D is TRBD2 (6 bases). The CDR3 runs to 13 residues. V was shortened by 0 bases and J by 4 bases, with 9 bases between the two germline ends. CDR1 and CDR2 (germline): DFQATT, SNEGSKA (reference sequence). Here the CDR3 reads CSARENGRETQYF. Here the CDR3 DNA reads TGCAGTGCTAGAGAGAACGGGAGAGAGACCCAGTACTTC.

In its sample, this clonotype was seen a few times. V and J are TRBV28 and TRBJ2-1, with D possibly being TRBD2 (5 bases). The CDR3 runs to 12 residues. CDR1 is MDHEN, CDR2 SYDVKM, per germline. V dropped 6 bases and J dropped 6 bases, with 9 bases sitting between them. The DNA for the CDR3 is TGTGCCAGCAGCACTAGGATCAATGAGCAGTTCTTC. It yields the protein CASSTRINEQFF.

This chain joins TRBV4-3 and TRBJ2-3; 9 bases align to TRBD2. The CDR3 spans 16 residues. The junction had 9 bases not matched to a gene; V was cut back by 4 bases and J by 4 bases. The germline CDR1 and CDR2 sequences are LGHNA and YSLEER. The CDR3 is CASSPSGTSFPDTQYF. In DNA form, the CDR3 reads TGCGCCAGCAGCCCCTCCGGGACTAGCTTCCCAGATACGCAGTATTTT.